The source of this T cell receptor (beta chain) is a study of control samples from healthy donors and cancer patients. Profiled with immunoSEQ multiplex PCR; TCRdb holds only in-frame clones, not every one. The sample contains approximately 50,000 clones, approximately 87% of which appear only once. V lost 11 bases and J 4 bases, leaving 19 bases between the germline ends. Germline CDR1 reads MDHEN; CDR2 reads SYDVKM. The CDR3 totals 14 residues. This receptor was taken from a woman aged 60-75 years with lung cancer. The chain has TRBV28 and TRBJ2-3, with D possibly being TRBD2 (5 bases). Sequencing was done on a sample of PBMCs. CDR3 sequence reads: CAVFGSRAADTQYF. CDR3 coding DNA: TGTGCCGTCTTTGGGAGCCGGGCCGCAGATACGCAGTATTTT.